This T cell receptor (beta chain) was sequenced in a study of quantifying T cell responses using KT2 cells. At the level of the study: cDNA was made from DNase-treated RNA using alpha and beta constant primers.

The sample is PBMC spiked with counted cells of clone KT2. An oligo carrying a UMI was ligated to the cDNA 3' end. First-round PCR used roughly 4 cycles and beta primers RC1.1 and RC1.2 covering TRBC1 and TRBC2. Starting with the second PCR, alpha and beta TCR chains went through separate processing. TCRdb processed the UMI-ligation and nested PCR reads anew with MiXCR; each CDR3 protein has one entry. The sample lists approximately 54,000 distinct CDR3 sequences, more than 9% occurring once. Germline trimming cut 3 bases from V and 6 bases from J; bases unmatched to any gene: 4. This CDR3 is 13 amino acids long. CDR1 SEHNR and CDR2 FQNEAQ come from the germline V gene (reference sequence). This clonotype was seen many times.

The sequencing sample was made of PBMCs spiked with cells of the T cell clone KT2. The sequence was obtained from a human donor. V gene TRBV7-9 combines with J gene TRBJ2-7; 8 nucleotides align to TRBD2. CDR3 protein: CASSFGGAVEQYF. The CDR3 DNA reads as TGTGCCAGCAGCTTCGGGGGGGCGGTCGAGCAGTACTTC.